These T cell receptor beta chains were read from a single sample in a study of a mutant IDH1 vaccine in newly diagnosed glioma. Method: immunoSEQ multiplex PCR; TCRdb's copy keeps in-frame clones and lacks some. This sample has tens of thousands of clones, with 60% to 85% found just once. No antigen has been identified for these receptors. Sequences were derived from PBMCs, sampled from a glioma patient whose treatment included an IDH1 peptide vaccine. These receptors were obtained from a middle-aged man with glioma. Each CDR3 is given with its conserved first and last residue. D genes are given only for firm matches. Clone size is given for some rows only: seen once, a few or many times, or a class if the clone is expanded.

v_call	d_call	j_call	clone_size	cdr3_nt	cdr3_aa
TRBV2	NA	TRBJ1-1	NA	TGTGCCAGCAGGGGGCCGAAAGCTTTCTTT	CASRGPKAFF
TRBV4-2	NA	TRBJ1-1	NA	TGTGCCAGCAGCCACGGAGTGGTTGCTGAAGCTTTCTTT	CASSHGVVAEAFF
TRBV7-6	TRBD1	TRBJ1-2	NA	TGTGCCAGCAGCGAACAGGGGGCGTCCGGCTACACCTTC	CASSEQGASGYTF
TRBV7-9	NA	TRBJ1-1	NA	TGTGCCAGCAGCCGTGGGCTCACTGAAGCTTTCTTT	CASSRGLTEAFF
TRBV6-5	NA	TRBJ2-1	NA	TGTGCCAGCAGAGATACAGGGAATGAGCAGTTCTTC	CASRDTGNEQFF
TRBV2	NA	TRBJ2-3	NA	TGTGCCAGCAGCCCTTCGTGGCCGGTAGATACGCAGTATTTT	CASSPSWPVDTQYF
TRBV6-5	NA	TRBJ1-5	NA	TGTGCCAGCAGTGATGGTGAGCCCCAGCATTTT	CASSDGEPQHF
TRBV10-3	NA	TRBJ1-5	NA	TGTGCCACCCAGGCCGACCTCAATCAGCCCCAGCATTTT	CATQADLNQPQHF
TRBV2	NA	TRBJ2-1	NA	TGTGCCAGCAGCTCTTCGAGCGACTACAATGAGCAGTTCTTC	CASSSSSDYNEQFF
TRBV4-1	TRBD2	TRBJ2-7	NA	TGCGCCAGCAGCCAAGGCTCCGGGACTAGCGGCTACGAGCAGTACTTC	CASSQGSGTSGYEQYF
TRBV5-6	TRBD1	TRBJ1-2	NA	TGTGCCAGCAGCCCTAGAGAGACAGGGAGGGGCGGCTACACCTTC	CASSPRETGRGGYTF
TRBV5-6	NA	TRBJ2-7	NA	TGTGCCAGCAGCTTACTGAATCTATACGAGCAGTACTTC	CASSLLNLYEQYF
TRBV5-4	NA	TRBJ2-3	NA	TGTGCCAGCAGCTTGGCTGGAGATACGCAGTATTTT	CASSLAGDTQYF
TRBV15	NA	TRBJ2-1	NA	TGTGCCACCAGCGTAGTCGGCAATGAGCAGTTCTTC	CATSVVGNEQFF
TRBV6-1	TRBD2	TRBJ2-7	NA	TGTGCCAGCAGGGTGACTAGCGGGAGAGTCTACGAGCAGTACTTC	CASRVTSGRVYEQYF
TRBV6-1	TRBD1	TRBJ2-7	NA	TGTGCCAGCAGTGGTAGGACAGGGCGCTACGAGCAGTACTTC	CASSGRTGRYEQYF
TRBV6-1	NA	TRBJ2-3	NA	TGTGCCAGCAGTGTTAGGGGGACCACAGATACGCAGTATTTT	CASSVRGTTDTQYF
TRBV6-5	NA	TRBJ1-5	NA	TGTGCCAGCAGTTCGGGGGGATCTAGCAATCAGCCCCAGCATTTT	CASSSGGSSNQPQHF
TRBV10-2	NA	TRBJ2-1	NA	TGCGCCAGCAGTGATAATACTAGTGGTGAGCAGTTCTTC	CASSDNTSGEQFF
TRBV27	NA	TRBJ2-5	NA	TGTGCCAGTGCACGGGACAATCAAGAGACCCAGTACTTC	CASARDNQETQYF
TRBV15	NA	TRBJ1-2	NA	TGTGCCACCAGCAAGGGAGCTAACTATGGCTACACCTTC	CATSKGANYGYTF
TRBV4-1	TRBD2	TRBJ2-7	NA	TGCGCCAGCAGTCATAGCGGGAGGGGCTCCTACGAGCAGTACTTC	CASSHSGRGSYEQYF
TRBV5-1	TRBD2	TRBJ2-7	few	TGCGCCAGCAGCCTAGTAGCGGGAGTGGTCTCCTACGAGCAGTACTTC	CASSLVAGVVSYEQYF
TRBV2	TRBD1	TRBJ1-1	NA	TGTGCCAGCAGTGGACCGGGACAGGGGAACACTGAAGCTTTCTTT	CASSGPGQGNTEAFF
TRBV11-1	NA	TRBJ2-1	NA	TGTGCCAGCAGCTTGGGTTTGGCTGAGCAGTTCTTC	CASSLGLAEQFF
TRBV7-9	NA	TRBJ1-1	few	TGTGCCAGCAGCTTAGGAGCGGATGCTTTCTTT	CASSLGADAFF
TRBV29-1	NA	TRBJ1-1	NA	TGCAGCGTTGAGGTTTTACAGGGCACTGAAGCTTTCTTT	CSVEVLQGTEAFF
TRBV18	NA	TRBJ2-7	NA	TGTGCCAGCTCACCCGATGGGGGTGGTTACGAGCAGTACTTC	CASSPDGGGYEQYF
TRBV11-2	NA	TRBJ2-7	once	TGTGCCAGCAGCTCTCAGGCGGGGTGGGAGCAGTACTTC	CASSSQAGWEQYF
TRBV10-1	NA	TRBJ1-5	few	TGCGCCAGCAGTGAGTCGAGGCAGCCCCAGCATTTT	CASSESRQPQHF
TRBV5-1	TRBD2	TRBJ2-7	NA	TGCGCCAGCAGCTTAACTAGCGGGAAAGCCGTGGGATACGAGCAGTACTTC	CASSLTSGKAVGYEQYF
TRBV18	NA	TRBJ2-2	NA	TGTGCCAGCTCACCGGCCGGCCGACGGGGGACCGGGGAGCTGTTTTTT	CASSPAGRRGTGELFF
TRBV6-1	NA	TRBJ1-1	NA	TGTGCCAGCAGTGATCGGAACGTCGAAGCTTTCTTT	CASSDRNVEAFF
TRBV18	NA	TRBJ1-1	few	TGTGCCAGCTCACCGCGCTTCCTTTCGTATTCCACTGAAGCTTTCTTT	CASSPRFLSYSTEAFF
TRBV5-5	NA	TRBJ2-3	NA	TGTGCCAGCAGCCAGCCTGCATCCGCAGATACGCAGTATTTT	CASSQPASADTQYF
TRBV2	TRBD1	TRBJ1-1	NA	TGTGCCAGCACCGAACAGGGGTCGTGGAACACTGAAGCTTTCTTT	CASTEQGSWNTEAFF
TRBV6-5	NA	TRBJ1-2	NA	TGTGCCAGCAGCGAGGCCGGGCCGCTCTATGGCTACACCTTC	CASSEAGPLYGYTF
TRBV6-5	NA	TRBJ2-3	NA	TGTGCCAGCAGTGTAAGCGGAGGCACAGATACGCAGTATTTT	CASSVSGGTDTQYF
TRBV6-6	TRBD1	TRBJ2-3	NA	TGTGCCAGCAGTTTCCTGAACAGGGGGGAAATGCAGTATTTT	CASSFLNRGEMQYF
TRBV18	NA	TRBJ1-1	NA	TGTGCCAGCTCACCAGAGAGCACTGAAGCTTTCTTT	CASSPESTEAFF
TRBV5-4	NA	TRBJ2-3	NA	TGTGCCAGCAGCTTGAGGCCAATCACAACAGATACGCAGTATTTT	CASSLRPITTDTQYF
TRBV5-4	TRBD2	TRBJ2-3	NA	TGTGCCAGCAGCTTAAGCGGGAGCGCAGATACGCAGTATTTT	CASSLSGSADTQYF
TRBV5-1	NA	TRBJ2-3	NA	TGCGCCAGCAGCTTGGCTGAAACTAGCACAGATACGCAGTATTTT	CASSLAETSTDTQYF
TRBV19	TRBD1	TRBJ2-5	NA	TGTGCCAGTAGTAAGGGGGCTGATAGAGAGACCCAGTACTTC	CASSKGADRETQYF
TRBV9	NA	TRBJ2-3	NA	TGTGCCAGCAGCGTGGGGGGGCTCGGCACAGATACGCAGTATTTT	CASSVGGLGTDTQYF
TRBV6-5	NA	TRBJ1-2	NA	TGTGCCAGCAGTTACCGACAGGTGGAATATGGCTACACCTTC	CASSYRQVEYGYTF
TRBV6-5	NA	TRBJ1-5	NA	TGTGCCAGCAGGGGAAGGGGTCAGCCCCAGCATTTT	CASRGRGQPQHF
TRBV9	NA	TRBJ2-1	NA	TGTGCCAGCAGCCCTAACATCGGGAATGAGCAGTTCTTC	CASSPNIGNEQFF
TRBV6-5	TRBD2	TRBJ2-7	NA	TGTGCCAGCGGCGGGAGTTCCTACGAGCAGTACTTC	CASGGSSYEQYF
TRBV7-8	TRBD2	TRBJ2-1	NA	TGTGCCAGCAGCTTAGGGACTAGCCGGTCCTACAATGAGCAGTTCTTC	CASSLGTSRSYNEQFF
TRBV7-2	NA	TRBJ2-5	NA	TGTGCCAGCAGCTTGTGGGGAGAGACCCAGTACTTC	CASSLWGETQYF
TRBV5-5	TRBD1	TRBJ1-1	NA	TGTGCCAGCAGCGAGGGACAGACTAACACTGAAGCTTTCTTT	CASSEGQTNTEAFF
TRBV5-4	TRBD1	TRBJ2-1	NA	TGTGCCAGCACCACTGGGGGACAGGGTAATCTCAATGAGCAGTTCTTC	CASTTGGQGNLNEQFF
TRBV4-1	TRBD1	TRBJ2-7	NA	TGCGCCAGCAGCCTCCGGACAGGGGGCGACGAGCAGTACTTC	CASSLRTGGDEQYF
TRBV7-2	NA	TRBJ1-1	NA	TGTGCCAGCAGCTTCCCCGCGGGAAGAAACACTGAAGCTTTCTTT	CASSFPAGRNTEAFF
TRBV11-2	NA	TRBJ1-2	NA	TGTGCCAGCAGCTTAGCCCTTGGGTCCTTCTATGGCTACACCTTC	CASSLALGSFYGYTF
TRBV16	NA	TRBJ1-4	NA	TGTGCCAGCAGCCAAGTAAGAGGCGGCGAAAAACTGTTTTTT	CASSQVRGGEKLFF
TRBV7-2	TRBD1	TRBJ1-6	NA	TGTGCCAGCAGCCAGGGGGGGTGGCGGGAGCCCCTCCACTTT	CASSQGGWREPLHF